This T cell receptor (beta chain) is from a study of beta chain features in type 1 diabetes. The overall study: All samples yielded roughly 100 million examined sorted cells.

The entirety of the isolated RNA underwent reverse transcription, so expressed TCRB transcripts were sequenced. Naive, central memory and regulatory T cell samples came to a mean of roughly 4 million reads. Data came from immunoSEQ multiplex PCR; TCRdb stores just in-frame clones and leaves some out. This table holds under 250,000 clones, 25% to 30% found once. Unmatched junction bases numbered 5, after V lost 3 bases and J lost 4 bases. The germline CDR1 and CDR2 sequences are SGHDN and FVKESK. The CDR3 totals 15 residues. Purity exceeded 95% in all sorted populations. This chain uses TRBV14 with TRBJ2-1, with 8 nucleotides matching TRBD2. Sequenced input: central memory CD4+ T cells from blood. The TCR was taken from a man aged 30 to 45 in good health. The CDR3 sequence: CASSQQAGEYNEQFF. In DNA, the CDR3 is TGTGCCAGCAGCCAGCAAGCGGGAGAGTACAATGAGCAGTTCTTC.